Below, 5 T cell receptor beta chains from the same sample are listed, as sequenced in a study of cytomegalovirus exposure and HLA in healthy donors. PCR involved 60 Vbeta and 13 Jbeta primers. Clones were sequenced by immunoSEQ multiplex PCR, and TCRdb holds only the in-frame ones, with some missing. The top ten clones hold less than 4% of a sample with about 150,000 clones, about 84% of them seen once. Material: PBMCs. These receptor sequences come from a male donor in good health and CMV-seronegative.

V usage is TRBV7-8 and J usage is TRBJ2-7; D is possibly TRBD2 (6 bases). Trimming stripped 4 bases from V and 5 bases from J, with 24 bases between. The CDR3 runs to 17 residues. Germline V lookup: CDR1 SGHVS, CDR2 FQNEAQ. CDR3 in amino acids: CASSSFQGGAKRDEQYF. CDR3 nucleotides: TGTGCCAGCAGCTCCTTTCAAGGCGGGGCGAAGAGAGACGAGCAGTACTTC.

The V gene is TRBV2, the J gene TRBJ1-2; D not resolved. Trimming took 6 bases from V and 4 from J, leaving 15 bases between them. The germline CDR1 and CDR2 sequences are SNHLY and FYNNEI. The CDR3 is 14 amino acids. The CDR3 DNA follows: TGTGCCAGCAGGAAGGTACAGTTGGGCTATGGCTACACCTTC. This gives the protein CASRKVQLGYGYTF.

CDR3 protein: CASSWGQGDSYGYTF. Written as DNA, the CDR3 is TGTGCCAGCAGCTGGGGACAGGGCGATAGCTATGGCTACACCTTC. The rearrangement joins TRBV27 to TRBJ1-2, with TRBD1 matching 9 bases. The germline CDR1 and CDR2 sequences are MNHEY and SMNVEV (reference sequence). Trimming took 6 bases from V and 4 from J; bases not matched to a gene: 9. The CDR3 runs 15 residues.

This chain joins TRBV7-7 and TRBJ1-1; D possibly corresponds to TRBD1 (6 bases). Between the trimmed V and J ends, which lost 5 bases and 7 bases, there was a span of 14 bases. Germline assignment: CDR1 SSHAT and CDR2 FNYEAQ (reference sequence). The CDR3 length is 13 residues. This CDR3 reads CASSPGGQLEAFF. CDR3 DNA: TGTGCCAGCAGCCCCGGAGGACAGCTTGAAGCTTTCTTT.

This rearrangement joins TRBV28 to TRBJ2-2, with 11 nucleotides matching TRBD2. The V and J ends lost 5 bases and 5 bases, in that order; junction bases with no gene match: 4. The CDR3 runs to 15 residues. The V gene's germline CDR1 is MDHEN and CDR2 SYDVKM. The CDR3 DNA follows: TGTGCCAGCAGTGCGACTAGCGGGAAGACCGGGGAGCTGTTTTTT. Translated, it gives CASSATSGKTGELFF. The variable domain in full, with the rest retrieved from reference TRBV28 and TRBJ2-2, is DVKVTQSSRYLVKRTGEKVFLECVQDMDHENMFWYRQDPGLGLRLIYFSYDVKMKEKGDIPEGYSVSREKKERFSLILESASTNQTSMYLCASSATSGKTGELFFGEGSRLTVL.